The clone carrying this T cell receptor (beta chain) has more than one count but fewer than ten. Assay: immunoSEQ multiplex PCR; the TCRdb copy retains only in-frame clones and omits some. Of tens of thousands of clones listed, around four fifths are singletons. V was pared by 5 bases and J by 0 bases, with 9 bases of the junction left unmatched. The germline CDR1 and CDR2 sequences are SNHLY and FYNNEI. The CDR3 sequence is 18 residues long. The entry originates in a study of blood T cell repertoires in COVID-19. Study background: Sites in the United States, Italy and Spain provided acute and convalescent COVID-19 samples.

Sequenced sample: peripheral blood. V usage is TRBV2 and J usage is TRBJ2-6, with 8 bases lining up with TRBD1. The clonotype originates from a woman aged 70 to 79 with acute or convalescent COVID-19. CDR3 sequence reads: CASSSLTGVSSGANVLTF. In DNA form, the CDR3 reads TGTGCCAGCAGTTCTCTGACAGGGGTGAGCTCTGGGGCCAACGTCCTGACTTTC.